This T cell receptor beta chain emerged from a study of blood T cell repertoires in COVID-19. As for the study in general: Some COVID-19 samples were acute and others convalescent; all came from the United States, Italy and Spain. Sample material is recorded as cDNA or gDNA derived from T cells, B-cell-depleted T cells, or PBMCs.

Original analysis: Amplification with reference gene primers provided the estimates of nucleated cell counts. Profiling relied on immunoSEQ multiplex PCR, and the TCRdb table lists in-frame clones only, not all of them. V, J and clone size are those of that table, while D and trimming were read from the DNA. The table has 20,000 to 30,000 clones, about 90% seen once. The V and J ends lost 1 base and 0 bases respectively, with 12 bases between them. This CDR3 spans 16 amino acids. Germline lookup yields CDR1 KGHSH and CDR2 LQKENI. The TCR sequence derives from an older woman with active COVID-19. The rearrangement uses TRBV18 and TRBJ1-1; D is possibly TRBD1 (6 bases). Material for sequencing was peripheral blood. The CDR3 region is CASSPLQGWLNTEAFF. CDR3 DNA sequence: TGTGCCAGCTCACCACTCCAGGGGTGGCTGAACACTGAAGCTTTCTTT.